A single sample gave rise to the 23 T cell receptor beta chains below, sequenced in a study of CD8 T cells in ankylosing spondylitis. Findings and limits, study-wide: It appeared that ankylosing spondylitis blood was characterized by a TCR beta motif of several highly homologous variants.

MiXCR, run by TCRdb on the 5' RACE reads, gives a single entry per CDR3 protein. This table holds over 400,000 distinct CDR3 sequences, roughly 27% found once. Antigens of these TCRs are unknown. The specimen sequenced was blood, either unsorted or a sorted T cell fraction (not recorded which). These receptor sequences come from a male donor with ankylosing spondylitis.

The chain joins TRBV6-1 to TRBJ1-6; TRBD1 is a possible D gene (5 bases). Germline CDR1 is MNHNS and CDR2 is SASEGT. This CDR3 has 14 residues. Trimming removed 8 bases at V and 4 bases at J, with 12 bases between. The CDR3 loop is CASCGAVYNSPLHF. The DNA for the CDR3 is TGTGCCAGCTGTGGGGCGGTGTATAATTCACCCCTCCACTTT.

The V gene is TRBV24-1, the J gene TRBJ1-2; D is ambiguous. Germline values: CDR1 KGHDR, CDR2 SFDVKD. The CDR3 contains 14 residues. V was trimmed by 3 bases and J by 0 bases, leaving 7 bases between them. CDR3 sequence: CATSDRMANYGYTF. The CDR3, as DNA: TGTGCCACCAGTGATAGGATGGCTAACTATGGCTACACCTTC.

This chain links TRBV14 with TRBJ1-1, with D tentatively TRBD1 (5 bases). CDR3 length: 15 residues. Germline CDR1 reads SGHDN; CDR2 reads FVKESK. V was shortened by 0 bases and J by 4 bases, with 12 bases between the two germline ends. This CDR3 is CASSQEMQGGTEAFF. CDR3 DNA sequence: TGTGCCAGCAGCCAAGAAATGCAGGGAGGCACTGAAGCTTTCTTT.

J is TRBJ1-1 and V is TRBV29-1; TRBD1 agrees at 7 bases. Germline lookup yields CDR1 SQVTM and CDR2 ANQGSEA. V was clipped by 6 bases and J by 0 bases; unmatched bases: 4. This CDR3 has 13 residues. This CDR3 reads CSVTGSMNTEAFF. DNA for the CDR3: TGCAGCGTGACAGGGTCAATGAACACTGAAGCTTTCTTT.

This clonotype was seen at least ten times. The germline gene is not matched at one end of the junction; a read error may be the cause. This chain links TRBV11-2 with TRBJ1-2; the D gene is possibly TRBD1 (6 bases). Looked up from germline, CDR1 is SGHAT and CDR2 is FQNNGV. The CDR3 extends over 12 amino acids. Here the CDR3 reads CASSLGGHGYTF. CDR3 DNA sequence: TGTGCCAGCAGTTTAGGGGGACATGGCTACACCTTC.

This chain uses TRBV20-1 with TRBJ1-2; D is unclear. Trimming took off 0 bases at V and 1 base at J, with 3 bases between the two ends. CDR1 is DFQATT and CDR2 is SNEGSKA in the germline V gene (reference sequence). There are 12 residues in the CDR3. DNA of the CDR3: TGCAGTGCTAGAGATAATAACTATGGCTACACCTTC. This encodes CSARDNNYGYTF.

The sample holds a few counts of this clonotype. The CDR3 here is CASSGQGAGYEQYF. CDR3 sequence (DNA): TGTGCCAGCAGTGGACAGGGGGCCGGCTACGAGCAGTACTTC. The gene calls are TRBV2 and TRBJ2-7; TRBD1 agrees at 10 bases. Germline CDR1 SNHLY, CDR2 FYNNEI. The CDR3 consists of 14 residues. V lost 4 bases to trimming and J lost 3 bases; unmatched junction nucleotides: 3.

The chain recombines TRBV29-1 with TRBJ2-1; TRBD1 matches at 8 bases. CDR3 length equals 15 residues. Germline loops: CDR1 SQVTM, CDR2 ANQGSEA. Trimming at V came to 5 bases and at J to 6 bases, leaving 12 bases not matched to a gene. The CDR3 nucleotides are TGCAGCGTTCGAAGGACAGGGATTATGCGCAATGAGCAGTTCTTC. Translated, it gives CSVRRTGIMRNEQFF.

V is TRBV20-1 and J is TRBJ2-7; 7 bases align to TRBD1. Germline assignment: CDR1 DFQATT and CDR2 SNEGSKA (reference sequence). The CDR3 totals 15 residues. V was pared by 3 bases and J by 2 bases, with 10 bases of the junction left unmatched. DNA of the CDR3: TGCAGTGCTAGCCCCCCCGGACAGGCCGCCTACGAGCAGTACTTC. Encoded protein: CSASPPGQAAYEQYF.

The CDR3 is CASSSARLWALNEQFF. The CDR3 DNA follows: TGTGCCAGCAGTTCCGCTCGACTTTGGGCATTGAATGAGCAGTTCTTC. The chain uses TRBV27 and TRBJ2-1; D gene ambiguous. Trimming stripped 4 bases from V and 7 bases from J, with 20 bases between. Looked up from germline, CDR1 is MNHEY and CDR2 is SMNVEV (reference sequence). This CDR3 spans 16 amino acids.

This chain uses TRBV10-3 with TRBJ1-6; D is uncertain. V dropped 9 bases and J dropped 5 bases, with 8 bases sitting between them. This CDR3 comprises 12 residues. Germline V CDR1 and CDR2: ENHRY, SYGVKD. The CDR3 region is CAIAQNNSPLHF. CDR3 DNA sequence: TGTGCCATTGCACAGAATAATTCACCCCTCCACTTT.

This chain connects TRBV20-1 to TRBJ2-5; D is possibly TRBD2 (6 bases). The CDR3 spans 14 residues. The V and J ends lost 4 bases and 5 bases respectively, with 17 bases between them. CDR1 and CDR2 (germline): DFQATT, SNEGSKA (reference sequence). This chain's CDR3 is CSAKLGLAVETQYF. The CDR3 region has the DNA TGCAGTGCTAAGCTGGGACTCGCGGTGGAGACCCAGTACTTC.

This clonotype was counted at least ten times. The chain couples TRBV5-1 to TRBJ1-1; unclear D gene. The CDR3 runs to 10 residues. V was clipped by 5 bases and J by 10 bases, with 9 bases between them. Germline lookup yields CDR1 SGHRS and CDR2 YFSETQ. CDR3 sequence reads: CASSTTIAFF. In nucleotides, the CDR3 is TGCGCCAGCAGTACCACCATAGCTTTCTTT.

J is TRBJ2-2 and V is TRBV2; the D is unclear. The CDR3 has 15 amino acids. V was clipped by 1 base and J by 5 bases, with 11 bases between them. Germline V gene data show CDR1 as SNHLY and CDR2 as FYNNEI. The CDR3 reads CASSEEQIGTGELFF. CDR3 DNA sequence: TGTGCCAGCAGTGAAGAGCAAATTGGAACCGGGGAGCTGTTTTTT. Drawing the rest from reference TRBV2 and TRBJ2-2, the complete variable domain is EPEVTQTPSHQVTQMGQEVILRCVPISNHLYFYWYRQILGQKVEFLVSFYNNEISEKSEIFDDQFSVERPDGSNFTLKIRSTKLEDSAMYFCASSEEQIGTGELFFGEGSRLTVL.

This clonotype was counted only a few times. CDR3 coding DNA: TGCAGTGCTATGGGCGGGAGGGAAACAGAGACCCAGTACTTC. Its protein product is CSAMGGRETETQYF. This chain joins TRBV20-1 and TRBJ2-5; 9 positions agree with TRBD2. V lost 4 bases, J lost 4 bases, and 7 bases stayed unmatched. The CDR3 runs to 14 residues. CDR1 and CDR2 (germline): DFQATT, SNEGSKA (reference sequence).

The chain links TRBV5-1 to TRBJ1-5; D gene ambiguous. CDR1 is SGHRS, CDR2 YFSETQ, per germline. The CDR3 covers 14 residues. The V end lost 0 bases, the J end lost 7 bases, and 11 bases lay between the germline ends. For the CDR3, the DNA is TGCGCCAGCAGCTTGGAGGAGGGAAAGCAGCCCCAGCATTTT. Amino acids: CASSLEEGKQPQHF. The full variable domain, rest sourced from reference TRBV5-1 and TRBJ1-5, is KAGVTQTPRYLIKTRGQQVTLSCSPISGHRSVSWYQQTPGQGLQFLFEYFSETQRNKGNFPGRFSGRQFSNSRSEMNVSTLELGDSALYLCASSLEEGKQPQHFGDGTRLSIL.

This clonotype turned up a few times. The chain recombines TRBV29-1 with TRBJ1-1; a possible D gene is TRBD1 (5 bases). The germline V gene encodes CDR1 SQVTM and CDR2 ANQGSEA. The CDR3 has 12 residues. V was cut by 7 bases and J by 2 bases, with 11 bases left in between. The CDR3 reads CSGRVVNTEAFF. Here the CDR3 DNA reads TGCAGCGGCAGGGTGGTCAACACTGAAGCTTTCTTT.

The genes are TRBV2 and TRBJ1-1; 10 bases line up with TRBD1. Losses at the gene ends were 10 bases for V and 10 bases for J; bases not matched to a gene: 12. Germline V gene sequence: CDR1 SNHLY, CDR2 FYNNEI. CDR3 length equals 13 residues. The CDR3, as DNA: TGTGCCACCCACCCCCGGGACAGGGGATCAGCTTTCTTT. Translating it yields CATHPRDRGSAFF.

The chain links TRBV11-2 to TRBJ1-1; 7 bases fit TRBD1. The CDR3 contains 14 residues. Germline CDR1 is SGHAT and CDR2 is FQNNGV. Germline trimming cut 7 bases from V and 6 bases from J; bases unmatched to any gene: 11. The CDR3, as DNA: TGTGCCAGCACCGAGAGGGGGCTTATCGCTGAAGCTTTCTTT. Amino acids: CASTERGLIAEAFF.

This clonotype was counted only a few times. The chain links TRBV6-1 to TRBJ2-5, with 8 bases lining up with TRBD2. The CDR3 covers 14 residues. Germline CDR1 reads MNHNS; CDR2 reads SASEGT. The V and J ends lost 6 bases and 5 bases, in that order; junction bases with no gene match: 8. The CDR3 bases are TGTGCCAGCAGGCCCGGGAGGGGTAGTGAGACCCAGTACTTC. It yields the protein CASRPGRGSETQYF.

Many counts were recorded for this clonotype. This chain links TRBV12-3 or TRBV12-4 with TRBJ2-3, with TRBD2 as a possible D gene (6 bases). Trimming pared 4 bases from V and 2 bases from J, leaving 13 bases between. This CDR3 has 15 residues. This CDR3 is CASSYRDFNTDTQYF. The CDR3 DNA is TGTGCCAGCAGTTACCGGGACTTCAACACAGATACGCAGTATTTT.

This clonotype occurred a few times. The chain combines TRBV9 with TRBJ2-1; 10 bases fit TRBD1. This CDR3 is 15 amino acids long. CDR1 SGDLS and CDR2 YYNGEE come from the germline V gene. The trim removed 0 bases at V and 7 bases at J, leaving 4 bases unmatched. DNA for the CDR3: TGTGCCAGCAGCGTAGTATCGGGACAGGGGAATGAGCAGTTCTTC. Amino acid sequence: CASSVVSGQGNEQFF.

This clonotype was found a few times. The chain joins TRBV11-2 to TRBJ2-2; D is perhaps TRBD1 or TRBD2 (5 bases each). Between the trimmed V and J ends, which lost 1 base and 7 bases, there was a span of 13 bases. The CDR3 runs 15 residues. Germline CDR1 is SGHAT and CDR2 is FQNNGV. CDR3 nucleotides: TGTGCCAGCAGCTTAGGGGACCGGCGGGTCGGGGAGCTGTTTTTT. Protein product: CASSLGDRRVGELFF.